Below are 6 T cell receptor beta chains sequenced from a single sample in a study of CD8+CD57+ T cells in acquired aplastic anemia. Genomic DNA provided the template from which TCR beta VDJ and CDR3 profiles were obtained. TCRdb recomputed calls from the reads with MiXCR, one row per CDR3 protein. The sample yields roughly 150,000 distinct CDR3 sequences, roughly 45% seen once. Sequencing was carried out using sorted CD4+, CD8+, or CD8+CD57+ T cells (not recorded which) from PBMCs. The source of these receptors is a human donor in good health.

The chain recombines TRBV12-3 or TRBV12-4 with TRBJ2-1; 9 bases map to TRBD2. The CDR3 is 18 amino acids. The V segment lost 0 bases and the J segment 5 bases; nucleotides outside the gene matches: 11. The CDR3 nucleotides are TGTGCCAGCAGTTTAGCCACCTTAGTAGCGGGAGAGGACAATGAGCAGTTCTTC. Translation: CASSLATLVAGEDNEQFF.

Many counts were recorded for this clonotype. The chain combines TRBV20-1 with TRBJ2-3, with 7 bases identical to TRBD2. The CDR3 covers 14 residues. Germline CDR1 and CDR2: DFQATT and SNEGSKA (reference sequence). J was trimmed by 3 bases and V by 2 bases; bases with no gene match: 5. The CDR3 bases are TGCAGTGCTAGAAGCATGGGGGGGACAGATACGCAGTATTTT. Its translation is CSARSMGGTDTQYF.

This sequence joins TRBV24-1 and TRBJ2-5, with TRBD2 matching 7 bases. CDR1 and CDR2 (germline): KGHDR, SFDVKD. J gave up 5 bases and V 7 bases, and 3 bases lay outside the gene matches. The CDR3 runs to 12 residues. CDR3 nucleotide sequence: TGTGCCACCAGGGGACTATCGGAGACCCAGTACTTC. It is translated as CATRGLSETQYF.

This clonotype was seen a few times. The rearrangement uses TRBV27 and TRBJ2-3; D perhaps matches TRBD2 (5 bases). This CDR3 region has 15 residues. Looked up from germline, CDR1 is MNHEY and CDR2 is SMNVEV (reference sequence). V shed 2 bases and J shed 1 base, with 10 bases lying between them. The CDR3 DNA reads TGTGCCAGCAGTTTAAGCTGGGGAGGCACAGATACGCAGTATTTT. Translation: CASSLSWGGTDTQYF.

This clonotype was seen repeatedly, ten times or more. CDR3 coding DNA: TGCAGTGCTGCGCGGACAGGGGGCACTGAAGCTTTCTTT. It codes for CSAARTGGTEAFF. The rearrangement joins TRBV20-1 to TRBJ1-1, with 10 bases fitting TRBD1. The CDR3 totals 13 residues. Germline CDR1 reads DFQATT; CDR2 reads SNEGSKA (reference sequence). After removal of 5 bases from V and 4 bases from J, the junction contained 4 bases not matched to a gene.

This clonotype was counted at least ten times. The chain has TRBV5-1 and TRBJ2-5; D gene uncertain. V gave up 2 bases and J gave up 3 bases, with 11 bases separating them. Germline CDR1 reads SGHRS; CDR2 reads YFSETQ. The CDR3 totals 14 residues. The CDR3 loop reads CASSLNNRKETQYF. The CDR3 DNA reads as TGCGCCAGCAGCTTAAACAACCGAAAAGAGACCCAGTACTTC.